This TCR beta chain was sequenced in a study of T cell responses to AZD1222 COVID-19 vaccine. Study-wide findings and caveats: Just a handful of AZD1222 recipients were seropositive at baseline. The donor group comprised mostly white British people and more females; the analysis possibly underestimated clonal diversity.

Notes on this clone: What it recognizes is unknown.

Sequenced by immunoSEQ multiplex PCR; TCRdb stores in-frame clones only, minus some. The sample contains 150,000 to 200,000 clones, about 90% of which appear only once. The study pooled second doses at about 4 or about 12 weeks. The V and J ends lost 5 bases and 4 bases respectively, with 20 bases between them. The length of the CDR3 is 16 residues. The germline CDR1 and CDR2 sequences are SNHLY and FYNNEI. Sequencing used peripheral blood, obtained 28 days after the second AZD1222 dose. V and J are TRBV2 and TRBJ2-5; perhaps TRBD1 as D (5 bases). This sequence originates from an adult who received the AZD1222 COVID-19 vaccine. The chain's CDR3 is CASSFRGSLGPETQYF. The CDR3 DNA is TGTGCCAGCAGTTTTAGGGGCAGCCTGGGTCCAGAGACCCAGTACTTC.